This TCR beta chain was sequenced during a study of blood T cell repertoires in COVID-19. Study background: Specimens from acute and convalescent COVID-19 originated in the United States, Italy and Spain. In each case, the material was cDNA or gDNA derived from T cells, B-cell-depleted T cells, or PBMCs.

Participant reports of clinical history set cohort assignment. In the source study's methods: Estimation of nucleated cell counts was performed using reference gene primer amplification. Sequencing was performed with immunoSEQ multiplex PCR; in TCRdb, only in-frame clones are kept and a portion is missing. The DNA gave D and trimming, while V, J and clone size come from that table. The table shows 310,000 or so clones, with roughly 87% occurring only once. The V end was cut by 5 bases, the J end by 0 bases, with 11 bases between. This CDR3 contains 15 residues. Germline V lookup: CDR1 MDHEN, CDR2 SYDVKM.

The receptor was isolated from a woman under 30 who had recovered from COVID-19. The chain has TRBV28 and TRBJ1-3; D is uncertain. The sequenced material came from PBMCs or T cells enriched from blood (not recorded which). The CDR3 here is CASSPIGTSGNTIYF. The CDR3 nucleotides are TGTGCCAGCAGTCCTATCGGTACCTCTGGAAACACCATATATTTT.